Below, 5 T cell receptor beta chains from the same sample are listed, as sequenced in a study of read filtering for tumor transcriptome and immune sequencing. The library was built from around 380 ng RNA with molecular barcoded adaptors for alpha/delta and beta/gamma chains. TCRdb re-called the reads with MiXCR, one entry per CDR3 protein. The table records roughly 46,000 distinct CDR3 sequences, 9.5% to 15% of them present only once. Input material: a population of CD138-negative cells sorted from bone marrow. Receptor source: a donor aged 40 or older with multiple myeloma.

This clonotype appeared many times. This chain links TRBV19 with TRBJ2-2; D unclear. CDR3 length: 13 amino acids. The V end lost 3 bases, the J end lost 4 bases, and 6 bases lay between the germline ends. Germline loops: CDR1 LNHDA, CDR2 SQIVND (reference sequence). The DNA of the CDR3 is TGTGCCAGTAGTATGTTTCTCACCGGGGAGCTGTTTTTT. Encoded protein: CASSMFLTGELFF.

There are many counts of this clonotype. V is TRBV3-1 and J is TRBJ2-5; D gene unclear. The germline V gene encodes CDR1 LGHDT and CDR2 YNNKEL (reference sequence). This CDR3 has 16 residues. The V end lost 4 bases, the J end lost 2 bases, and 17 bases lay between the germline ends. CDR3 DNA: TGTGCCAGCAGCCTTTGGCCCCAGCCAACGCAAGAGACCCAGTACTTC. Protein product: CASSLWPQPTQETQYF.

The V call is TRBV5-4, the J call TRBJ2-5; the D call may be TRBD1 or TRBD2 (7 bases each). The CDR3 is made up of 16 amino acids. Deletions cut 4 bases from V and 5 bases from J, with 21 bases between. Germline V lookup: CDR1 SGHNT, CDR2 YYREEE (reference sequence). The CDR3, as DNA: TGTGCCAGCAGCGAAAAAGGACTAGGGGGCGTGGAGACCCAGTACTTC. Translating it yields CASSEKGLGGVETQYF.

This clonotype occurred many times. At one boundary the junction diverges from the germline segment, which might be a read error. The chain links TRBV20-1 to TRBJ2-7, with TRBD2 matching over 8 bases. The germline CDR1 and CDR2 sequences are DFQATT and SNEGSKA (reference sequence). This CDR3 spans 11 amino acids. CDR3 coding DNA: TGTAGCGGGAAGAGCTCCTACGAGCAGTACTTC. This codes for CSGKSSYEQYF.

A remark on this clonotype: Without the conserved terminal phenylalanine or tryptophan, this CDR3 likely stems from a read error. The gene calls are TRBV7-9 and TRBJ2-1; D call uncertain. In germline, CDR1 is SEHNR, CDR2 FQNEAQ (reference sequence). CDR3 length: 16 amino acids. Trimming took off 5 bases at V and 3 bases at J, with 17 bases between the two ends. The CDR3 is CASSQDLMAGYNEQFL. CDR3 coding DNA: TGTGCCAGCAGCCAAGATCTCATGGCAGGCTACAATGAGCAGTTCCTC.